These T cell receptor beta chains were read from a single sample in a study of TIL therapy for anti-PD-1-resistant metastatic lung cancer. Produced via immunoSEQ multiplex PCR; TCRdb's table is partial and in-frame only. The sample shows some 16,000 clones, about 68% of them seen only once. Sample: blood, taken at baseline. These receptors were taken from a person aged 30 to 80 with non-small cell lung cancer. Each CDR3 is given with its conserved first and last residue. The D gene is left open where the match is weak. Size values are once, few and many counts, or a class for expanded clones, and some rows have none.

NA	NA	15	TRBJ2-7	TRBV5-1	TGCGCCAGCAGCATAGAATATAGGAGTCCTTACGAGCAGTACTTC	CASSIEYRSPYEQYF
TRBD1	NA	13	TRBJ2-7	TRBV2	TGTGCCAGTATCCGGGACAGGGGTGAAGAGCAGTACTTC	CASIRDRGEEQYF
TRBD1	NA	15	TRBJ2-3	TRBV7-8	TGTGCCAGCAGCACCTGGACAGGGCGCACAGATACGCAGTATTTT	CASSTWTGRTDTQYF
NA	few	11	TRBJ1-2	TRBV10-1	TGCGCCAGCACCCCGCACGCTAGCTACACCTTC	CASTPHASYTF
TRBD1	NA	13	TRBJ1-4	TRBV25-1	TGTGCCAGCAGCGACAGGGGGTATGAAAAACTGTTTTTT	CASSDRGYEKLFF
NA	NA	14	TRBJ1-4	TRBV12-5	TGTGCTAGTGGCCGGGGGGGGGATAAGGAAAAACTGTTTTTT	CASGRGGDKEKLFF
NA	NA	15	TRBJ2-1	TRBV19	TGTGCCAGTACTCCTAGTGGCTCGTCGAGGAATGAGCAGTTCTTC	CASTPSGSSRNEQFF
NA	NA	12	TRBJ2-7	TRBV6-1	TGTGCCAGCAGCCCGATGGACTACGAGCAGTACTTC	CASSPMDYEQYF
TRBD2	NA	14	TRBJ2-2	TRBV30	TGTGCCTGGAGTGCTTTAGGACTAGCCGGGGAGCTGTTTTTT	CAWSALGLAGELFF
TRBD1	NA	17	TRBJ2-3	TRBV4-3	TGCGCCAGCAGCCAAGATCCTCAAGGGGGCCGAATAGATACGCAGTATTTT	CASSQDPQGGRIDTQYF